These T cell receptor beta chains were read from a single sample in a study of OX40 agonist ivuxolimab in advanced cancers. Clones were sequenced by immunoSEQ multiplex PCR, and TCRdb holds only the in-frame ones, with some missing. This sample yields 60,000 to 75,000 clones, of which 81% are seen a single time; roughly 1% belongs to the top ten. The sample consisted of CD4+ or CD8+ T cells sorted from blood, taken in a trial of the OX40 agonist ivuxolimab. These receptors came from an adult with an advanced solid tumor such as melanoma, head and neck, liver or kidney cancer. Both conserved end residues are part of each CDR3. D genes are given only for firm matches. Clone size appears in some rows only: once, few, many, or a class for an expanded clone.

CDR3aa: CASSLRQGYGYTF
CDR3nt: TGTGCCAGCAGTTTAAGGCAGGGCTATGGCTACACCTTC
d_gene: -
abundance: once
v_gene: TRBV27
j_gene: TRBJ1-2

CDR3aa: CASLSVGTGYTEAFF
CDR3nt: TGTGCCAGCCTTTCCGTAGGGACAGGGTATACTGAAGCTTTCTTT
d_gene: TRBD1
abundance: -
v_gene: TRBV28
j_gene: TRBJ1-1

CDR3aa: CASSPQVNTGELFF
CDR3nt: TGTGCCAGCTCACCACAAGTGAACACCGGGGAGCTGTTTTTT
d_gene: -
abundance: -
v_gene: TRBV18
j_gene: TRBJ2-2

CDR3aa: CASSQSGTGNNEQFF
CDR3nt: TGCGCCAGCAGCCAATCCGGGACAGGTAACAATGAGCAGTTCTTC
d_gene: TRBD1
abundance: once
v_gene: TRBV5-1
j_gene: TRBJ2-1

CDR3aa: CASSITTGGDYNEQFF
CDR3nt: TGTGCCAGCAGCATAACGACAGGGGGCGACTACAATGAGCAGTTCTTC
d_gene: TRBD1
abundance: -
v_gene: TRBV7-9
j_gene: TRBJ2-1

CDR3aa: CASSKDRWASGANVLTF
CDR3nt: TGTGCCAGCAGCAAGGACAGATGGGCCTCTGGGGCCAACGTCCTGACTTTC
d_gene: -
abundance: -
v_gene: TRBV7-2
j_gene: TRBJ2-6

CDR3aa: CASSNDRLSEKLFF
CDR3nt: TGTGCCAGCAGCAACGACAGGTTGAGTGAAAAACTGTTTTTT
d_gene: -
abundance: -
v_gene: TRBV7-2
j_gene: TRBJ1-4

CDR3aa: CASSLYRPNYGYTF
CDR3nt: TGTGCCAGCAGTTTATATAGACCTAACTATGGCTACACCTTC
d_gene: -
abundance: -
v_gene: TRBV28
j_gene: TRBJ1-2

CDR3aa: CASSPDRASYNEQFF
CDR3nt: TGTGCCAGCAGCCCGGACAGGGCCTCCTACAATGAGCAGTTCTTC
d_gene: TRBD1
abundance: -
v_gene: TRBV7-2
j_gene: TRBJ2-1

CDR3aa: CASRLTSRRSYEQYF
CDR3nt: TGTGCCAGCAGGCTAACTTCGAGACGCTCCTACGAGCAGTACTTC
d_gene: -
abundance: few
v_gene: TRBV6-1
j_gene: TRBJ2-7

CDR3aa: CASSRFGRGQLYQETQYF
CDR3nt: TGTGCCAGCTCAAGGTTCGGTAGGGGACAGTTGTACCAAGAGACCCAGTACTTC
d_gene: TRBD1
abundance: -
v_gene: TRBV18
j_gene: TRBJ2-5

CDR3aa: CASSSGAEQYF
CDR3nt: TGTGCCAGCAGCTCCGGGGCCGAGCAGTACTTC
d_gene: -
abundance: few
v_gene: TRBV5-4
j_gene: TRBJ2-7

CDR3aa: CASSEEGTYVLLYF
CDR3nt: TGTGCCAGCAGTGAAGAGGGGACATACGTATTATTGTACTTC
d_gene: -
abundance: -
v_gene: TRBV6-1
j_gene: TRBJ2-7

CDR3aa: CASSESSGSPLHF
CDR3nt: TGTGCCAGCAGTGAAAGCAGCGGGTCACCCCTCCACTTT
d_gene: -
abundance: few
v_gene: TRBV6-1
j_gene: TRBJ1-6

CDR3aa: CASSFLGGRDPLGSYTF
CDR3nt: TGTGCCAGCAGCTTCTTAGGGGGCCGGGACCCCCTGGGGAGCTACACCTTC
d_gene: TRBD1
abundance: -
v_gene: TRBV7-9
j_gene: TRBJ1-2

CDR3aa: CASSLVGSRSYYGYTF
CDR3nt: TGTGCCAGCAGCTTGGTAGGTTCCAGGAGTTACTATGGCTACACCTTC
d_gene: -
abundance: -
v_gene: TRBV5-6
j_gene: TRBJ1-2

CDR3aa: CASSQDFSGGKYYEQYF
CDR3nt: TGTGCCAGCAGCCAAGATTTCTCGGGGGGAAAGTACTACGAGCAGTACTTC
d_gene: TRBD2
abundance: -
v_gene: TRBV4-2
j_gene: TRBJ2-7

CDR3aa: CAIRSGHLNSPLHF
CDR3nt: TGTGCCATCAGGTCGGGACACCTTAATTCACCCCTCCACTTT
d_gene: -
abundance: -
v_gene: TRBV10-3
j_gene: TRBJ1-6

CDR3aa: CSVDLPPANEQFF
CDR3nt: TGCAGCGTTGATCTCCCCCCCGCCAATGAGCAGTTCTTC
d_gene: -
abundance: once
v_gene: TRBV29-1
j_gene: TRBJ2-1

CDR3aa: CATQDGNTEAFF
CDR3nt: TGTGCCACCCAGGACGGGAACACTGAAGCTTTCTTT
d_gene: -
abundance: -
v_gene: TRBV2
j_gene: TRBJ1-1

CDR3aa: CASSPRPLGDDTQYF
CDR3nt: TGTGCCAGCAGCCCACGACCCCTAGGGGACGATACGCAGTATTTT
d_gene: -
abundance: -
v_gene: TRBV9
j_gene: TRBJ2-3

CDR3aa: CASSFPGGSQHF
CDR3nt: TGTGCCAGTAGCTTTCCGGGGGGGTCCCAGCATTTT
d_gene: -
abundance: -
v_gene: TRBV19
j_gene: TRBJ1-5

CDR3aa: CASSSRSGTYEQYF
CDR3nt: TGTGCCAGCAGCTCCCGGAGCGGCACCTACGAGCAGTACTTC
d_gene: -
abundance: -
v_gene: TRBV5-4
j_gene: TRBJ2-7

CDR3aa: CASSRRGQNHEQYF
CDR3nt: TGTGCCAGCAGCCGCAGGGGGCAAAACCACGAGCAGTACTTC
d_gene: TRBD1
abundance: -
v_gene: TRBV4-2
j_gene: TRBJ2-7

CDR3aa: CASSEGPAADTQYF
CDR3nt: TGTGCCAGCAGTGAAGGGCCCGCGGCAGATACGCAGTATTTT
d_gene: -
abundance: once
v_gene: TRBV6-5
j_gene: TRBJ2-3

CDR3aa: CASSYSTETGELFF
CDR3nt: TGTGCCAGCAGTTACTCGACTGAAACCGGGGAGCTGTTTTTT
d_gene: -
abundance: -
v_gene: TRBV6-6
j_gene: TRBJ2-2

CDR3aa: CASSQDPAGRAEQFF
CDR3nt: TGTGCCAGCAGCCAAGATCCCGCCGGAAGGGCTGAGCAGTTCTTC
d_gene: -
abundance: once
v_gene: TRBV14
j_gene: TRBJ2-1

CDR3aa: CASSRTGSYEQYF
CDR3nt: TGTGCCAGCAGCCGGACAGGTTCCTACGAGCAGTACTTC
d_gene: TRBD1
abundance: -
v_gene: TRBV6-5
j_gene: TRBJ2-7

CDR3aa: CASSSGTGAGYTF
CDR3nt: TGTGCCAGCAGTTCCGGGACAGGGGCTGGCTACACCTTC
d_gene: TRBD1
abundance: -
v_gene: TRBV2
j_gene: TRBJ1-2

CDR3aa: CSAAITMETGYTF
CDR3nt: TGCAGCGCCGCCATAACGATGGAGACGGGCTACACCTTC
d_gene: -
abundance: -
v_gene: TRBV29-1
j_gene: TRBJ1-2

CDR3aa: CASSLERGGHEQYF
CDR3nt: TGCGCCAGCAGCTTGGAGCGGGGGGGCCACGAGCAGTACTTC
d_gene: TRBD2
abundance: -
v_gene: TRBV5-1
j_gene: TRBJ2-7

CDR3aa: CAWSPWDRVNTEAFF
CDR3nt: TGTGCCTGGAGTCCCTGGGACAGGGTGAACACTGAAGCTTTCTTT
d_gene: TRBD1
abundance: -
v_gene: TRBV30
j_gene: TRBJ1-1

CDR3aa: CASSPTVDRGNQPQHF
CDR3nt: TGTGCCAGTAGTCCTACCGTGGACAGAGGAAATCAGCCCCAGCATTTT
d_gene: -
abundance: -
v_gene: TRBV19
j_gene: TRBJ1-5

CDR3aa: CASSQDRGVGYGYTF
CDR3nt: TGCGCCAGCAGCCAAGACAGGGGCGTTGGCTATGGCTACACCTTC
d_gene: -
abundance: -
v_gene: TRBV4-1
j_gene: TRBJ1-2

CDR3aa: CASMMDRAGELFF
CDR3nt: TGTGCCAGTATGATGGACCGCGCCGGGGAGCTGTTTTTT
d_gene: -
abundance: -
v_gene: TRBV19
j_gene: TRBJ2-2